The 26 T cell receptor beta chains reported below all come from one sample, sequenced in a study of shared clonotypes between healthy human individuals. Profiling relied on immunoSEQ multiplex PCR, and the TCRdb table lists in-frame clones only, not all of them. The table lists approximately 1.1 million clones, approximately 80% of them singletons, with about 0.52% in the top ten. Input material: memory CD4+ T cells from PBMCs. Regarding subset: CD45RA-negative fraction. The receptors stem from a man between 18 and 35 years old in good health. Some clones in this sample may be carry-over from other donors' samples.

The chain recombines TRBV10-3 with TRBJ1-5; 7 nucleotides agree with TRBD1. CDR1 and CDR2 (germline): ENHRY, SYGVKD. J was trimmed by 4 bases and V by 1 base; bases with no gene match: 4. This CDR3 comprises 15 residues. The CDR3 DNA sequence: TGTGCCATCAGTGAGTTACAGGGGACTAATCAGCCCCAGCATTTT. This encodes CAISELQGTNQPQHF.

J is TRBJ1-5 and V is TRBV6-6; D ambiguous. Germline V gene lookup returns CDR1 MNHNY and CDR2 SVGAGI (reference sequence). The V and J ends lost 0 bases and 4 bases respectively, with 7 bases between them. This CDR3 spans 14 amino acids. CDR3 in amino acids: CASSYSTGNQPQHF. In DNA form, the CDR3 reads TGTGCCAGCAGTTACTCGACGGGGAATCAGCCCCAGCATTTT.

The V gene is TRBV6-6, the J gene TRBJ2-1, with 8 bases identical to TRBD2. The CDR3 length is 16 residues. The V segment lost 2 bases and the J segment 4 bases; nucleotides outside the gene matches: 7. CDR1 MNHNY and CDR2 SVGAGI come from the germline V gene (reference sequence). The CDR3: CASSYMSGTRYNEQFF. CDR3 nucleotides: TGTGCCAGCAGTTACATGTCCGGGACTAGGTACAATGAGCAGTTCTTC.

This chain links TRBV7-2 with TRBJ2-1; D may be TRBD2 (6 bases). This CDR3 region has 16 residues. CDR1 and CDR2 from the germline V gene are SGHTA and FQGNSA. V dropped 5 bases and J dropped 4 bases, with 18 bases sitting between them. CDR3 sequence: CASSIRGTSGYNEQFF. Here the CDR3 DNA reads TGTGCCAGCAGCATCAGAGGGACCAGCGGGTACAATGAGCAGTTCTTC.

This clone was detected a few times. V gene TRBV27 combines with J gene TRBJ1-2; D may be TRBD1 (6 bases). The germline V and J ends were trimmed by 6 bases and 2 bases, with 10 bases remaining between them. There are 13 residues in the CDR3. Germline assignment: CDR1 MNHEY and CDR2 SMNVEV (reference sequence). In DNA form, the CDR3 reads TGTGCCAGCAGGCCCACAGGGAACTATGGCTACACCTTC. It specifies CASRPTGNYGYTF.

A single count supports this clone. This chain links TRBV27 with TRBJ2-2; 16 bases fit TRBD2. Trimming at V came to 0 bases and at J to 5 bases, leaving 3 bases not matched to a gene. In germline, CDR1 is MNHEY, CDR2 SMNVEV (reference sequence). This CDR3 is 18 amino acids long. The CDR3 region has the DNA TGTGCCAGCAGTTTATCGGGACTAGCGGGAGGGGGGACCGGGGAGCTGTTTTTT. Translation: CASSLSGLAGGGTGELFF.

The chain has TRBV30 and TRBJ1-1; 9 nucleotides align to TRBD1. This CDR3 contains 15 residues. V lost 4 bases and J lost 6; bases outside the gene matches: 12. Germline V lookup: CDR1 GTSNPN, CDR2 SVGIG (reference sequence). The CDR3, as DNA: TGTGCCTGGAAGGGCCGGGACAGGGCTGTTGCTGAAGCTTTCTTT. This codes for CAWKGRDRAVAEAFF. Full variable domain (rest looked up from reference TRBV30 and TRBJ1-1): SQTIHQWPATLVQPVGSPLSLECTVEGTSNPNLYWYRQAAGRGLQLLFYSVGIGQISSEVPQNLSASRPQDRQFILSSKKLLLSDSGFYLCAWKGRDRAVAEAFFGQGTRLTVV.

To note about this clone: Other nucleotide sequences from this sample produce the same CDR3. The chain recombines TRBV9 with TRBJ2-7, with D possibly TRBD2 on 6 matching bases. Between the trimmed V and J ends, which lost 0 bases and 0 bases, there was a span of 7 bases. Looked up from germline, CDR1 is SGDLS and CDR2 is YYNGEE. CDR3 length: 14 amino acids. The CDR3, as DNA: TGTGCCAGCAGCGTAGGGGGGGACTCCTACGAGCAGTACTTC. It is translated as CASSVGGDSYEQYF.

The chain carries TRBV11-3 and TRBJ2-2; D could derive from TRBD1 or TRBD2 (5 bases each). Trimming left V 5 bases short and J 3 bases short, with 19 bases between. This CDR3 comprises 17 residues. CDR1 SGHNT and CDR2 YENEEA come from the germline V gene. For the CDR3, the DNA is TGTGCCAGCAGCCGTGAACTGAGGGGTATCTACACCGGGGAGCTGTTTTTT. Protein product: CASSRELRGIYTGELFF.

V usage is TRBV14 and J usage is TRBJ2-6; D not resolved. CDR3 length equals 13 residues. Germline V CDR1 and CDR2: SGHDN, FVKESK. The V end lost 8 bases, the J end lost 1 base, and 6 bases lay between the germline ends. CDR3 sequence reads: CASGGSGANVLTF. DNA for the CDR3: TGTGCCAGCGGCGGATCTGGGGCCAACGTCCTGACTTTC.

The chain links TRBV5-4 to TRBJ2-1; perhaps TRBD1 as D (6 bases). CDR3 size: 13 residues. Trimming left V 6 bases short and J 9 bases short, with 16 bases between. Germline values: CDR1 SGHNT, CDR2 YYREEE (reference sequence). CDR3 amino acids: CASNLDSSAEQFF. DNA for the CDR3: TGTGCCAGCAACCTGGACAGTTCGGCTGAGCAGTTCTTC.

V and J are TRBV19 and TRBJ2-7, with 8 bases matching TRBD2. Per germline, CDR1 LNHDA and CDR2 SQIVND (reference sequence). The CDR3 totals 16 residues. V lost 3 bases to trimming and J lost 2 bases; unmatched junction nucleotides: 9. CDR3 DNA: TGTGCCAGTAGTATGGCGTCTAGCGGGCGAACCTACGAGCAGTACTTC. Its translation is CASSMASSGRTYEQYF.

V usage is TRBV19 and J usage is TRBJ2-5; D is unresolved. The CDR3 loop spans 11 amino acids. CDR1 is LNHDA and CDR2 is SQIVND in the germline V gene (reference sequence). The V and J ends lost 3 bases and 7 bases respectively, with 6 bases between them. In DNA form, the CDR3 reads TGTGCCAGTAGTATCGCGAGGACCCAGTACTTC. This sequence encodes CASSIARTQYF. Complete variable domain (other parts from reference TRBV19 and TRBJ2-5): DGGITQSPKYLFRKEGQNVTLSCEQNLNHDAMYWYRQDPGQGLRLIYYSQIVNDFQKGDIAEGYSVSREKKESFPLTVTSAQKNPTAFYLCASSIARTQYFGPGTRLLVL.

The rearrangement uses TRBV11-1 and TRBJ2-7, with 10 bases fitting TRBD1. Per the germline V gene, CDR1 is SGHAT and CDR2 is FQDESV (reference sequence). With 4 bases clipped from V and 7 bases from J, the junction kept 13 bases outside the gene matches. The CDR3 is 16 residues long. The DNA of the CDR3 is TGTGCCAGCAGCTCCTCCTCCGGGACAGGGGCGCGGGAGCAGTACTTC. This translates into CASSSSSGTGAREQYF.

The CDR3 DNA is TGCGCCAGCAGCCCGACCGGGAGCGGTGCAGATACGCAGTATTTT. It translates to CASSPTGSGADTQYF. The chain is built from TRBV5-1 and TRBJ2-3; weak D call: TRBD2 (6 bases). Germline CDR1 and CDR2: SGHRS and YFSETQ. The CDR3 loop spans 15 amino acids. V lost 4 bases and J lost 4, with 16 bases in between.

The J gene is TRBJ1-5, the V gene TRBV30; unclear D gene. V lost 3 bases and J lost 3, with 9 bases in between. This CDR3 is 13 amino acids long. CDR1 and CDR2 (germline): GTSNPN, SVGIG (reference sequence). CDR3 bases: TGTGCCTGGAGCGGGGTGGACAATCAGCCCCAGCATTTT. Translating it yields CAWSGVDNQPQHF.

This clone was counted between two and nine times. The CDR3 coding sequence is TGTGCCTGGAGTTGGAGGAGGATGGCTGAAGCTTTCTTT. Protein product: CAWSWRRMAEAFF. This rearrangement joins TRBV30 to TRBJ1-1; D uncertain. The V gene lost 2 bases and the J gene lost 6 bases, with 13 bases spanning the gap. This CDR3 spans 13 amino acids. Germline V gene sequence: CDR1 GTSNPN, CDR2 SVGIG (reference sequence).

This sequence joins TRBV10-1 and TRBJ1-2, with 7 positions matching TRBD1. The CDR3 covers 12 residues. CDR1 is WNHNN and CDR2 is SYGVQD in the germline V gene (reference sequence). J gave up 6 bases and V 7 bases, and 5 bases lay outside the gene matches. DNA of the CDR3: TGCGCCAGCATAAGACAGGGAGATGGCTACACCTTC. Encoded protein: CASIRQGDGYTF.

The rearrangement uses TRBV4-1 and TRBJ2-7; 7 nucleotides align to TRBD2. V shed 3 bases, J shed 9 bases, and the junction held 5 bases outside the gene matches. CDR1 and CDR2 (germline): MGHRA, YSYEKL. The CDR3 is 12 residues long. The CDR3 nucleotides read TGCGCCAGCAGCCACGATGGGGGGGTGCAGTACTTC. The encoded protein is CASSHDGGVQYF.

This clone was counted once. The genes are TRBV7-9 and TRBJ2-2; TRBD2 aligns across 7 bases. The germline CDR1 and CDR2 sequences are SEHNR and FQNEAQ (reference sequence). CDR3 size: 15 residues. V shed 1 base, J shed 3 bases, and the junction held 2 bases outside the gene matches. The CDR3 protein is CASSLGSGHTGELFF. For the CDR3, the DNA is TGTGCCAGCAGCTTAGGTAGCGGGCACACCGGGGAGCTGTTTTTT.

This chain connects TRBV11-2 to TRBJ2-5; TRBD2 is a possible D gene (6 bases). The germline gives CDR1 SGHAT, CDR2 FQNNGV. V lost 4 bases and J lost 3, with 12 bases in between. CDR3 length equals 14 residues. CDR3 loop: CASSSPGLKETQYF. In DNA form, the CDR3 reads TGTGCCAGCAGCTCTCCGGGACTCAAAGAGACCCAGTACTTC.

The chain combines TRBV28 with TRBJ1-1, with D unresolved. Trimming removed 2 bases at V and 1 base at J, with 8 bases between. The CDR3 sequence is 14 residues long. Per the germline V gene, CDR1 is MDHEN and CDR2 is SYDVKM. The CDR3 sequence is CASSLKHENTEAFF. For the CDR3, the DNA is TGTGCCAGCAGTTTAAAGCACGAGAACACTGAAGCTTTCTTT.

CDR3 sequence (DNA): TGTGCCAGCAGTGAAGGAACAGGGCGGGAACGCGGGGAGCTGTTTTTT. Residues: CASSEGTGRERGELFF. The rearrangement joins TRBV6-1 to TRBJ2-2; D is possibly TRBD1 or TRBD2 (6 bases each). This CDR3 spans 16 amino acids. V was cut by 1 base and J by 7 bases, with 16 bases left in between. CDR1 and CDR2 from the germline V gene are MNHNS and SASEGT.

As concerns this clone: The sample has other DNA sequences that encode this CDR3 too. This sequence joins TRBV27 and TRBJ2-3; the D gene is possibly TRBD2 (5 bases). The CDR3 is 12 residues long. Germline CDR1 reads MNHEY; CDR2 reads SMNVEV (reference sequence). V was trimmed by 6 bases and J by 3 bases, leaving 7 bases between them. The CDR3 DNA sequence: TGTGCCAGCAGCCGAGGGACAGATACGCAGTATTTT. As protein: CASSRGTDTQYF.

The rearrangement links TRBV5-1 to TRBJ1-2, with D tentatively TRBD1 (5 bases). The ends were cut back, 0 bases at V and 6 bases at J, with 12 bases in the middle. Germline V CDR1 and CDR2: SGHRS, YFSETQ. The CDR3 has 14 amino acids. CDR3 nucleotides: TGCGCCAGCAGCTTGGAAGGGACCTCCGATGGCTACACCTTC. This encodes CASSLEGTSDGYTF.

The chain uses TRBV28 and TRBJ1-1; unclear D gene. This CDR3 region has 12 residues. Germline V gives CDR1 MDHEN, CDR2 SYDVKM. Trimming took off 5 bases at V and 5 bases at J, with 9 bases between the two ends. CDR3 nucleotides: TGTGCCAGCAGTATCCTTAGGACTGAAGCTTTCTTT. Protein sequence: CASSILRTEAFF.